This T cell receptor beta chain was identified during a study of cytomegalovirus exposure and HLA in healthy donors. A multiplex PCR was run with 60 Vbeta primers and 13 Jbeta primers. The data were produced by immunoSEQ multiplex PCR, yet TCRdb's version contains in-frame clones alone and is incomplete. This table has 160,000 or so clones, about 80% appearing once. Looked up from germline, CDR1 is SGHRS and CDR2 is YFSETQ. The CDR3 loop spans 15 amino acids. V lost 6 bases, J lost 4 bases, and 5 bases stayed unmatched. The sequenced material came from PBMCs. The origin of this receptor is a man aged 50 to 59 in good health and CMV-seropositive. The chain is built from TRBV5-1 and TRBJ2-1, with 12 nucleotides matching TRBD2. The CDR3 is CASKILAGGYNEQFF. The CDR3 coding sequence is TGCGCCAGCAAAATACTAGCGGGGGGTTACAATGAGCAGTTCTTC.